The entry below gives a single TCR beta chain sequence along with its context. These data originate in a study of control samples from healthy donors and cancer patients. Clones were read by immunoSEQ multiplex PCR, and TCRdb kept only the in-frame ones, dropping some. The repertoire holds around 100,000 clones, with over 75% as singletons. Input material: blood. This TCR came from a woman between 45 and 65 years old in good health.

The CDR3 reads CASSVGGGGYTF. The CDR3, as DNA: TGTGCCAGCAGTGTAGGCGGTGGAGGCTACACCTTC. This chain joins TRBV3-1 (or the pseudogene TRBV3-2) and TRBJ1-2, with unresolved D. Trimming took 6 bases from V and 8 from J, leaving 13 bases between them. The CDR3 sequence is 12 residues long. The germline gives CDR1 LGHDT, CDR2 YNNKEL (reference sequence).